The sequence of this T cell receptor (beta chain) was determined in a study of neurological immune-mediated disorders. This clonotype was observed a few times. Its target is unknown. With 10-nucleotide random UMIs, 5'RACE was used to make the cDNA. From 15-18 subjects, over 200 million TCR-beta sequences were obtained in each sequencing run. Each CDR3 protein gets one entry after TCRdb re-called the 5' RACE reads with MiXCR. The sample lists tens of thousands of distinct CDR3 sequences, 9% to 12% occurring once. Study-wide findings and caveats: No CDR3 amino acid sequences were shared by expanded clones across subjects, suggesting private repertoires in all groups.

V was pared by 4 bases and J by 6 bases, with 12 bases between. The CDR3 extends over 13 amino acids. Germline CDR1 MGHDK, CDR2 SYGVNS. Sequenced sample: PBMCs. The source of this sequence is a man between 35 and 55 years old in good health. V is TRBV25-1 and J is TRBJ1-1; unclear D gene. The CDR3 DNA is TGTGCCAGCAGTGCATTTCGTCCCGCTGAAGCTTTCTTT. This sequence encodes CASSAFRPAEAFF.